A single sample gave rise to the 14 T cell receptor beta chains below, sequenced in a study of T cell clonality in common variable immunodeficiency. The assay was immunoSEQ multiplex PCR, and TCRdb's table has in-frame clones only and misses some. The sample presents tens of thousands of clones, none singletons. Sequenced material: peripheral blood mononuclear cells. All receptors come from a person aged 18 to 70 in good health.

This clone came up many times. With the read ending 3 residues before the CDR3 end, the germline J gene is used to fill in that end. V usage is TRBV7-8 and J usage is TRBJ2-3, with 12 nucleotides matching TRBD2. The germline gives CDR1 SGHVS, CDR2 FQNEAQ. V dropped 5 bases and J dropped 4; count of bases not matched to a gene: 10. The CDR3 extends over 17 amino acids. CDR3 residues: CASSTSLAGGPPDTQYF. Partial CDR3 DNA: TGTGCCAGCAGCACCAGTCTAGCGGGAGGGCCCCCAGATACG. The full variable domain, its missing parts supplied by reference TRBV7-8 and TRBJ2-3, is GAGVSQSPRYKVAKRGQDVALRCDPISGHVSLFWYQQALGQGPEFLTYFQNEAQLDKSGLPSDRFFAERPEGSVSTLKIQRTQQEDSAVYLCASSTSLAGGPPDTQYFGPGTRLTVL.

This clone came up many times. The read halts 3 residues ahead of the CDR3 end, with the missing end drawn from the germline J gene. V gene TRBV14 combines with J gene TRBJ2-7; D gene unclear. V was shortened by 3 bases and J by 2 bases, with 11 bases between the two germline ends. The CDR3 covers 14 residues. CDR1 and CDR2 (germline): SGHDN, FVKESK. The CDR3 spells CASSQGLATYEQYF. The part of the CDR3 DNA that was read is TGTGCCAGCAGCCAGGGCCTCGCCACCTACGAG.

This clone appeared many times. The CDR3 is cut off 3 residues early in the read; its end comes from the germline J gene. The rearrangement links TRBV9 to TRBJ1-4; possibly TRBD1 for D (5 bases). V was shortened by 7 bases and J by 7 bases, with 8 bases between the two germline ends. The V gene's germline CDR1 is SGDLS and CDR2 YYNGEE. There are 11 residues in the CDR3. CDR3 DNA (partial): TGTGCCAGCGGGGCTGGTGAAAAA. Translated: CASGAGEK. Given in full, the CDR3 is CASGAGEKLFF.

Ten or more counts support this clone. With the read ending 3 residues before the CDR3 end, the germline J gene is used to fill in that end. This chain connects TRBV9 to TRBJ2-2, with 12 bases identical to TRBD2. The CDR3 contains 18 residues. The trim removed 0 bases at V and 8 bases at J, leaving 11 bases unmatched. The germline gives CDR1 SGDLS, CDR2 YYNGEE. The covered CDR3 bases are TGTGCCAGCAGCGTAGACGGGAGACTAGCGGGAGTAATAGGGGAG. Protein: CASSVDGRLAGVIGE. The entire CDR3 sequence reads CASSVDGRLAGVIGELFF. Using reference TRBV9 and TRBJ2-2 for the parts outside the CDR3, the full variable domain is DSGVTQTPKHLITATGQRVTLRCSPRSGDLSVYWYQQSLDQGLQFLIQYYNGEERAKGNILERFSAQQFPDLHSELNLSSLELGDSALYFCASSVDGRLAGVIGELFFGEGSRLTVL.

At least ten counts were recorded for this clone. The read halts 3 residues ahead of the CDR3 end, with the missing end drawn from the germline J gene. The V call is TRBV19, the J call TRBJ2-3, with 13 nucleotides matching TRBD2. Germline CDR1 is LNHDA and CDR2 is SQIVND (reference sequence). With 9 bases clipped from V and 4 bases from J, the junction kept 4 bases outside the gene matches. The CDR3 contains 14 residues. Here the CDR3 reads CASQTSGGSDTQYF. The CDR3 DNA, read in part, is TGTGCCAGCCAGACTAGCGGGGGGTCAGATACG. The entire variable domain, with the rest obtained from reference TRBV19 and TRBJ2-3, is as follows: DGGITQSPKYLFRKEGQNVTLSCEQNLNHDAMYWYRQDPGQGLRLIYYSQIVNDFQKGDIAEGYSVSREKKESFPLTVTSAQKNPTAFYLCASQTSGGSDTQYFGPGTRLTVL.

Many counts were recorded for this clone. Here the CDR3 reads CASSSGTSGGAGELFF. The DNA read from the CDR3 is TGTGCCAGCAGCAGTGGGACTAGCGGGGGGGCCGGGGAG. This chain links TRBV5-4 with TRBJ2-2; TRBD2 matches 16 bases. With the read ending 3 residues before the CDR3 end, the germline J gene is used to fill in that end. Unmatched junction bases numbered 3, after V lost 4 bases and J lost 6 bases. Germline loops: CDR1 SGHNT, CDR2 YYREEE (reference sequence). The CDR3 has 16 amino acids.

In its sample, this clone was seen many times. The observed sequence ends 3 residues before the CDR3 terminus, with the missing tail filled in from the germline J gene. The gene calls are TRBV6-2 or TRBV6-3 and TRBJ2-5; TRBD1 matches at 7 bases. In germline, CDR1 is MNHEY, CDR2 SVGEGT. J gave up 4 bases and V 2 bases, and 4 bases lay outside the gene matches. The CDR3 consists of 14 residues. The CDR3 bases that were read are TGTGCCAGCAGTTACCGGGACAGTTTAGAGACC. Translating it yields CASSYRDSLET. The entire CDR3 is CASSYRDSLETQYF.

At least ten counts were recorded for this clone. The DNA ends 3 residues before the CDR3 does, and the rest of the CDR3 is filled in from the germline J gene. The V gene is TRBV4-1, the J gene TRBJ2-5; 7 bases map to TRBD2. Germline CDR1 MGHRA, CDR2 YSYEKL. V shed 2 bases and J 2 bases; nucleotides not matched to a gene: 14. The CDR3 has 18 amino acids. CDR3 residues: CASSQLGSAGAGQETQYF. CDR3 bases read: TGCGCCAGCAGCCAATTGGGGTCGGCGGGAGCCGGACAAGAGACC.

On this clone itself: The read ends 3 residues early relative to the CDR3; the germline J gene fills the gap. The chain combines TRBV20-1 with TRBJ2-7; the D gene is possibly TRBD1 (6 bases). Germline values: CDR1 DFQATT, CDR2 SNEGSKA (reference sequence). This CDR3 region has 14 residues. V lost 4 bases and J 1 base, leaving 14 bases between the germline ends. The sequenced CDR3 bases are TGCAGTGCTAAAAACCTTACAGGGTCCTACGAG. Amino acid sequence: CSAKNLTGSYE. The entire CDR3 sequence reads CSAKNLTGSYEQYF.

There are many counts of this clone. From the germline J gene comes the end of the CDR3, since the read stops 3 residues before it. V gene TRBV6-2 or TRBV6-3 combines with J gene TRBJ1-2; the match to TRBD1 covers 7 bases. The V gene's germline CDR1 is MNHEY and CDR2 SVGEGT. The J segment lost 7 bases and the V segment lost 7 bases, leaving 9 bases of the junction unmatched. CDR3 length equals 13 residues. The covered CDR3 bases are TGTGCCAGCAACTCCGACAGGGTCGGTGGC. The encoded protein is CASNSDRVGG. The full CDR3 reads CASNSDRVGGYTF.

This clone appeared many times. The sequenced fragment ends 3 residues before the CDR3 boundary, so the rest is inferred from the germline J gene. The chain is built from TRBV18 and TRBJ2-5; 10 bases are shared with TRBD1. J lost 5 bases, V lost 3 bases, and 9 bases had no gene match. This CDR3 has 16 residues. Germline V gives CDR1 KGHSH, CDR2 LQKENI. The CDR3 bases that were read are TGTGCCAGCTCACCCTCAAAGACAGGGGGCTGGGAGACC. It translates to CASSPSKTGGWET. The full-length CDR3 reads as CASSPSKTGGWETQYF.

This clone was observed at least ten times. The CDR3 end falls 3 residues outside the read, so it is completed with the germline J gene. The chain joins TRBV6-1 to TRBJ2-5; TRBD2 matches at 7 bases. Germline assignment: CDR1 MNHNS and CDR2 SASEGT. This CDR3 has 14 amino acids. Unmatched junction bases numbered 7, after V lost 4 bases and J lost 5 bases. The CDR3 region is CASSGWREKETQYF. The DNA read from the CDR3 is TGTGCCAGCAGTGGGTGGCGGGAGAAGGAGACC.

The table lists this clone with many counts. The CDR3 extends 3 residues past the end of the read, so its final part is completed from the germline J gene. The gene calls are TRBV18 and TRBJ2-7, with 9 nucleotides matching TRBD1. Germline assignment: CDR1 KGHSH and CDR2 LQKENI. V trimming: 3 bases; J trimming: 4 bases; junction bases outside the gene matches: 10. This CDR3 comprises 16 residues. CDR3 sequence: CASSPSPGQGEYEQYF. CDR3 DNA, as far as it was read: TGTGCCAGCTCACCTTCTCCGGGACAGGGAGAGTACGAG.

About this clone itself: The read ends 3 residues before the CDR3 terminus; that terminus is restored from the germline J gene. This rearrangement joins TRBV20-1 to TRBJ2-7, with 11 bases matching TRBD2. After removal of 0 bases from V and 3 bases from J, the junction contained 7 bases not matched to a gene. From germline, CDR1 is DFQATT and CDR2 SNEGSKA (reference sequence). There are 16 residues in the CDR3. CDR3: CSARDSGRATNYEQYF. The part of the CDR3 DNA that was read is TGCAGTGCTAGAGATAGCGGGAGGGCCACAAACTACGAG.